The text below deals with one TCR beta chain. Its antigen is not identified. V was cut by 6 bases and J by 8 bases, with 16 bases left in between. The CDR3 runs to 13 residues. This sample is part of a study of T-cell memory formation after mild COVID-19. Study context: Across donors, TCR clusters were largely donor specific. General observations from the study: The study detected some responding clones in pre-infection memory, suggesting cross-reactive memory joined.

In TCRdb, the 5' RACE reads were re-called with MiXCR into one record per CDR3 protein. Of 250,000 to 350,000 distinct CDR3 sequences listed, roughly a fifth are singletons. This receptor was taken from a man in his late teens or twenties who had mild COVID-19 (a few samples of this study predate the infection). Cell type and time point are not known. What was sequenced was PBMCs or a T cell subset sorted from them (not recorded which). The chain has TRBV12-3 or TRBV12-4 and TRBJ1-2; TRBD1 is a possible D gene (5 bases). As DNA, the CDR3 is TGTGCCAGCAGAATCGAGGGGTTCCAGGGCTACACCTTC. Its translation: CASRIEGFQGYTF.